These 18 T cell receptor beta chains share one sample of origin, sequenced in a study of cytomegalovirus exposure and HLA in healthy donors. The primer mix had 60 Vbeta and 13 Jbeta primers. TCRdb's table, derived via immunoSEQ multiplex PCR, lists solely in-frame clones and lacks some. The sample holds 150,000 to 200,000 clones, roughly 80% seen once. The source material was PBMCs. The receptors were sampled from a woman aged 35 to 49 in good health and CMV-seropositive.

The rearrangement uses TRBV18 and TRBJ1-5; D is unresolved. Trimming took 1 base from V and 5 from J, leaving 12 bases between them. Germline V gene data show CDR1 as KGHSH and CDR2 as LQKENI. The CDR3 totals 15 residues. The CDR3 loop reads CASSPRVAEDQPQHF. Here the CDR3 DNA reads TGTGCCAGCTCACCACGGGTTGCGGAGGATCAGCCCCAGCATTTT.

The chain carries TRBV16 and TRBJ2-1, with 10 bases that match TRBD1. Germline CDR1 is KGHSY and CDR2 is FQNENV. The CDR3 is 16 residues long. V trimming: 3 bases; J trimming: 2 bases; junction bases outside the gene matches: 4. The CDR3 nucleotides read TGTGCCAGCAGCCACCGGACAGGGGGTGCCTACAATGAGCAGTTCTTC. Protein product: CASSHRTGGAYNEQFF.

Only a few counts were recorded for this clone. The CDR3 spells CASSLFREETQYF. The CDR3 bases are TGTGCCAGCAGCTTATTCCGAGAAGAGACCCAGTACTTC. This chain links TRBV7-3 with TRBJ2-5; D gene unclear. Germline V lookup: CDR1 SGHTA, CDR2 FQGTGA. V was shortened by 2 bases and J by 3 bases, with 7 bases between the two germline ends. The CDR3 runs 13 residues.

Written as DNA, the CDR3 is TGTGCCAGCTCACGCCTAGGGGGAACTGATAATGGCTACACCTTC. Translated: CASSRLGGTDNGYTF. The genes are TRBV18 and TRBJ1-2; tentative D call: TRBD1 (6 bases). Germline CDR1 reads KGHSH; CDR2 reads LQKENI. V was cut by 4 bases and J by 6 bases, with 18 bases left in between. The CDR3 is 15 amino acids.

V gene TRBV28 combines with J gene TRBJ2-7; tentative D call: TRBD1 (5 bases). Germline loops: CDR1 MDHEN, CDR2 SYDVKM. Trimming removed 4 bases from V and 3 bases from J, with 16 bases in between. The CDR3 consists of 15 residues. CDR3 sequence reads: CASSSRTARVYEQYF. CDR3 in DNA: TGTGCCAGCAGTTCCAGGACGGCCAGGGTCTACGAGCAGTACTTC.

This chain joins TRBV10-3 and TRBJ2-1; the D gene is possibly TRBD1 (5 bases). V lost 2 bases, J lost 7 bases, and 12 bases lay in between. Per the germline V gene, CDR1 is ENHRY and CDR2 is SYGVKD. The length of the CDR3 is 14 residues. As DNA, the CDR3 is TGTGCCATCAGTGAGAGTACAGGCCTGAATGAGCAGTTCTTC. Its translation: CAISESTGLNEQFF.

This clone occurred a few times. J is TRBJ2-7 and V is TRBV15, with 9 positions matching TRBD2. The length of the CDR3 is 15 residues. V lost 2 bases and J lost 3; bases outside the gene matches: 5. The germline CDR1 and CDR2 sequences are LNHNV and YYDKDF (reference sequence). The CDR3 here is CATSRPPSGIYEQYF. CDR3 coding DNA: TGTGCCACCAGCAGACCACCTAGCGGGATCTACGAGCAGTACTTC.

The chain combines TRBV18 with TRBJ1-2; 8 positions match TRBD1. V was pared by 5 bases and J by 4 bases, with 9 bases of the junction left unmatched. Germline V CDR1 and CDR2: KGHSH, LQKENI. The CDR3 spans 15 residues. This chain's CDR3 is CASSFSGGDGYGYTF. The CDR3 nucleotides read TGTGCCAGCTCATTTTCAGGGGGCGATGGCTATGGCTACACCTTC.

The chain links TRBV5-8 to TRBJ2-1; 8 bases are shared with TRBD1. J was trimmed by 2 bases and V by 0 bases; bases with no gene match: 1. The germline V gene encodes CDR1 SGHTS and CDR2 YDEGEE. The CDR3 has 15 amino acids. The CDR3 region is CASSLGTGPYNEQFF. CDR3 in DNA: TGTGCCAGCAGCTTGGGGACAGGGCCCTACAATGAGCAGTTCTTC.

This clone has only a few counts. The rearrangement joins TRBV19 to TRBJ1-1; D call uncertain. From germline, CDR1 is LNHDA and CDR2 SQIVND (reference sequence). This CDR3 region has 13 residues. V was clipped by 5 bases and J by 4 bases, with 11 bases between them. In DNA, the CDR3 is TGTGCCAGTAGTGGTCGGGTCGGCACTGAAGCTTTCTTT. As protein: CASSGRVGTEAFF.

This chain links TRBV6-4 with TRBJ2-3; TRBD2 might be the D (6 bases). Germline lookup yields CDR1 MRHNA and CDR2 SNTAGT. V shed 6 bases and J shed 1 base, with 8 bases lying between them. CDR3 size: 13 residues. The CDR3 spells CASRSSGTDTQYF. The CDR3 DNA is TGTGCCAGCAGATCTAGCGGCACAGATACGCAGTATTTT.

The genes are TRBV5-1 and TRBJ2-3; TRBD2 is a possible D gene (5 bases). Germline V gene data show CDR1 as SGHRS and CDR2 as YFSETQ. The CDR3 consists of 15 residues. The ends were cut back, 5 bases at V and 0 bases at J, with 13 bases in the middle. The chain's CDR3 is CASRAGVGSTDTQYF. CDR3 DNA sequence: TGCGCCAGCAGGGCCGGGGTCGGTAGCACAGATACGCAGTATTTT.

The count of this clone is one. The chain is built from TRBV4-3 and TRBJ2-1, with D maybe TRBD1 (6 bases). Trimming pared 4 bases from V and 6 bases from J, leaving 10 bases between. CDR3 size: 13 residues. CDR1 is LGHNA, CDR2 YSLEER, per germline. The CDR3 DNA follows: TGCGCCAGCAGCCCAGGGGTTAGCAATGAGCAGTTCTTC. As protein: CASSPGVSNEQFF.

This clone was recorded once. The chain joins TRBV11-1 to TRBJ1-3, with D unresolved. The CDR3 length is 15 residues. V gave up 3 bases and J gave up 7 bases, with 16 bases separating them. The V gene's germline CDR1 is SGHAT and CDR2 FQDESV (reference sequence). The CDR3, as DNA: TGTGCCAGCAGCTTCCGACCAGGTCCGGGGAACACCATATATTTT. It yields the protein CASSFRPGPGNTIYF.

This chain links TRBV11-2 with TRBJ1-5; 8 bases are shared with TRBD1. CDR3 length: 15 residues. V trimming: 5 bases; J trimming: 3 bases; junction bases outside the gene matches: 6. CDR1 is SGHAT and CDR2 is FQNNGV in the germline V gene. The CDR3 sequence is CASSGGTGDNQPQHF. In DNA, the CDR3 is TGTGCCAGCAGCGGGGGGACAGGAGACAATCAGCCCCAGCATTTT. Filled out from reference TRBV11-2 and TRBJ1-5, the complete variable domain reads EAGVAQSPRYKIIEKRQSVAFWCNPISGHATLYWYQQILGQGPKLLIQFQNNGVVDDSQLPKDRFSAERLKGVDSTLKIQPAKLEDSAVYLCASSGGTGDNQPQHFGDGTRLSIL.

The chain recombines TRBV11-1 with TRBJ2-1, with 7 bases aligning to TRBD1. The CDR3 is made up of 15 amino acids. Per germline, CDR1 SGHAT and CDR2 FQDESV (reference sequence). J gave up 2 bases and V 1 base, and 2 bases lay outside the gene matches. CDR3 nucleotides: TGTGCCAGCAGCTTAGGTGACAGGGCCTACAATGAGCAGTTCTTC. Translating gives CASSLGDRAYNEQFF.

This rearrangement joins TRBV18 to TRBJ1-5; 7 bases fit TRBD1. Looked up from germline, CDR1 is KGHSH and CDR2 is LQKENI. The CDR3 runs to 15 residues. The J segment lost 2 bases and the V segment lost 4 bases, leaving 5 bases of the junction unmatched. CDR3 residues: CASSRQGFGNQPQHF. As DNA, the CDR3 is TGTGCCAGCTCACGACAGGGCTTTGGCAATCAGCCCCAGCATTTT.

On this clone: A read error may account for a junction end that differs from germline. The chain is built from TRBV7-7 and TRBJ2-1; possibly TRBD1 for D (5 bases). The germline V gene encodes CDR1 SSHAT and CDR2 FNYEAQ (reference sequence). The CDR3 loop spans 13 amino acids. CDR3 in DNA: TGTGCTAGCAGCCAAGGGGCCTCGGGCCTACAGTTCTTC. It translates to CASSQGASGLQFF.